This TCR beta chain was captured in a study of T cells in Graves' hyperthyroidism and ophthalmopathy. Study-wide points: The majority of expanded thyroid clonotypes above 0.001 also appeared in blood.

V dropped 0 bases and J dropped 0 bases, with 16 bases sitting between them. The V gene's germline CDR1 is SGHTA and CDR2 FQGTGA. The CDR3 covers 18 residues. The authors took PBMCs from over 8.5 ml fresh peripheral blood. Amplification targeted TCR beta CDR3 regions from RNA transcripts. TCR CDR3 underwent first-round RT-PCR with the HTBI primer set. TCRdb used MiXCR to reprocess the multiplex PCR reads, holding one entry per CDR3 protein. This table holds about 210,000 distinct CDR3 sequences, roughly a sixth found once. Remarks on this clonotype: Its matching antigen is unknown.

The sequencing sample was made of blood. The J gene is TRBJ2-3, the V gene TRBV7-3, with D possibly matching TRBD1 (8 bases). The sequence derives from a man aged 50-60 years with Graves' hyperthyroidism. This CDR3 reads CASSLTHRGGTSTDTQYF. The DNA for the CDR3 is TGTGCCAGCAGCTTAACACACAGGGGGGGCACTAGCACAGATACGCAGTATTTT. The whole variable domain, filled in from reference TRBV7-3 and TRBJ2-3, reads GAGVSQTPSNKVTEKGKYVELRCDPISGHTALYWYRQSLGQGPEFLIYFQGTGAADDSGLPNDRFFAVRPEGSVSTLKIQRTERGDSAVYLCASSLTHRGGTSTDTQYFGPGTRLTVL.